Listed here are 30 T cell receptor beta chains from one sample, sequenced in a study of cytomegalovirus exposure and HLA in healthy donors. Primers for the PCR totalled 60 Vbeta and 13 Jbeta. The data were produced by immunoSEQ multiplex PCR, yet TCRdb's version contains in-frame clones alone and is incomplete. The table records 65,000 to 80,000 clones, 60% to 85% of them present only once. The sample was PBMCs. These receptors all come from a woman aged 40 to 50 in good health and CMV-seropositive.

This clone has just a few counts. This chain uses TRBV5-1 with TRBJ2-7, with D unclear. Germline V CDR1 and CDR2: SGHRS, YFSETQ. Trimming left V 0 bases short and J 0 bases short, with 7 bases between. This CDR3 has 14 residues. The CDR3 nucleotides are TGCGCCAGCAGCTTGGGAGTTACCTCCTACGAGCAGTACTTC. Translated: CASSLGVTSYEQYF.

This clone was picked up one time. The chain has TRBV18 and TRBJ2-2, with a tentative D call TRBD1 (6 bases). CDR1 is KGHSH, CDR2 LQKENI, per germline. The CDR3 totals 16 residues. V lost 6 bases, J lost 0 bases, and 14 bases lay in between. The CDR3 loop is CASSLDRSANTGELFF. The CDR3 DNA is TGTGCCAGCTCGCTGGACAGATCCGCGAACACCGGGGAGCTGTTTTTT.

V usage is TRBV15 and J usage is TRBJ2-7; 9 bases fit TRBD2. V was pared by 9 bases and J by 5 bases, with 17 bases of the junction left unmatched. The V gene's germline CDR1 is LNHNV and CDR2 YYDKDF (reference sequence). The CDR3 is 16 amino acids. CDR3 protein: CATSEDYSGRGDEQYF. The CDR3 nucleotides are TGTGCCACTTCCGAGGATTATAGCGGGAGAGGAGACGAGCAGTACTTC.

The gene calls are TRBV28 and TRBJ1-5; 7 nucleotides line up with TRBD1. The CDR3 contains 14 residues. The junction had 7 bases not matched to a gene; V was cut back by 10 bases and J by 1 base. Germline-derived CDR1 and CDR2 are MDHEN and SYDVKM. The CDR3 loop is CATCSRGSNQPQHF. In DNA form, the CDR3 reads TGTGCCACCTGCAGCAGGGGGAGCAATCAGCCCCAGCATTTT.

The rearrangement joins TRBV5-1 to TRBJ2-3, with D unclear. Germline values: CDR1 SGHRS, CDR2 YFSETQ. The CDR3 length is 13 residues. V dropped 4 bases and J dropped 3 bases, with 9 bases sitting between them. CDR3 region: CASSLVLTDTQYF. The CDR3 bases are TGCGCCAGCAGCCTCGTCTTGACAGATACGCAGTATTTT.

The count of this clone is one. The CDR3 sequence is CASSLSGRDTDTQYF. The CDR3 DNA reads as TGTGCCAGCAGCTTATCAGGCAGGGACACAGATACGCAGTATTTT. The chain couples TRBV13 to TRBJ2-3; tentative D call: TRBD1 (5 bases). Trimming removed 2 bases at V and 2 bases at J, with 11 bases between. This CDR3 spans 15 amino acids. Germline CDR1 reads PRHDT; CDR2 reads FYEKMQ (reference sequence).

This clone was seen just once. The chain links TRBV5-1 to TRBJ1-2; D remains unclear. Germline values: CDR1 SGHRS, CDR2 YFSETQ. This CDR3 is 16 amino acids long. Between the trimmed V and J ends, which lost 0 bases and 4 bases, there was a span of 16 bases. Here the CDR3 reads CASSLEAALPLYGYTF. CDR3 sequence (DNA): TGCGCCAGCAGCTTGGAGGCAGCGCTCCCTCTCTATGGCTACACCTTC.

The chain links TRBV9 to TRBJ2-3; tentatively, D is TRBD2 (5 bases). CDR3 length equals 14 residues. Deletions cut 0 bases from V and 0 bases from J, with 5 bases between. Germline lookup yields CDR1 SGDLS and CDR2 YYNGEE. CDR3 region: CASSVGESTDTQYF. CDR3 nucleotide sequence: TGTGCCAGCAGCGTAGGGGAGAGCACAGATACGCAGTATTTT. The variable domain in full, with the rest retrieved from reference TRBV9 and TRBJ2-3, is DSGVTQTPKHLITATGQRVTLRCSPRSGDLSVYWYQQSLDQGLQFLIQYYNGEERAKGNILERFSAQQFPDLHSELNLSSLELGDSALYFCASSVGESTDTQYFGPGTRLTVL.

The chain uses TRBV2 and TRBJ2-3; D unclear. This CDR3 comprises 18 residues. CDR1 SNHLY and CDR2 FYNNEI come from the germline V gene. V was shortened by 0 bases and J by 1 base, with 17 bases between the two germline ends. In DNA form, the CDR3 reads TGTGCCAGCAGTGAAGCAAGAGGAAGGCCTTTTGGCACAGATACGCAGTATTTT. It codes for CASSEARGRPFGTDTQYF. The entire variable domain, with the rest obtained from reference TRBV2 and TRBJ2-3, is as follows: EPEVTQTPSHQVTQMGQEVILRCVPISNHLYFYWYRQILGQKVEFLVSFYNNEISEKSEIFDDQFSVERPDGSNFTLKIRSTKLEDSAMYFCASSEARGRPFGTDTQYFGPGTRLTVL.

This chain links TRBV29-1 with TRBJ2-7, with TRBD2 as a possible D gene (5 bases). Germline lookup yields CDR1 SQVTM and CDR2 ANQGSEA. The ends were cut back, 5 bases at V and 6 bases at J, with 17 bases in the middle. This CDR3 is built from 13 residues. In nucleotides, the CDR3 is TGCAGCGTTCGTGGGTTCCGGGAAGGCGAGCAGTACTTC. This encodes CSVRGFREGEQYF.

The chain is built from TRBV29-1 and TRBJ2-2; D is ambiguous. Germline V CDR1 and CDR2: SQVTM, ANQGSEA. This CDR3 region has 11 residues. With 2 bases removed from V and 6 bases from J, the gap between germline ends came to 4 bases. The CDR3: CSVESPGELFF. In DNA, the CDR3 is TGCAGCGTTGAAAGCCCCGGGGAGCTGTTTTTT.

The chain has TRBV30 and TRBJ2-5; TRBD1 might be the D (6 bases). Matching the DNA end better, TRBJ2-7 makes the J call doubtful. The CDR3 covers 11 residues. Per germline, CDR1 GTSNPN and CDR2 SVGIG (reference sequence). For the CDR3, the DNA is TGTGCGGGGGCGCACTCCTACGAGCAGTACTTC. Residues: CAGAHSYEQYF.

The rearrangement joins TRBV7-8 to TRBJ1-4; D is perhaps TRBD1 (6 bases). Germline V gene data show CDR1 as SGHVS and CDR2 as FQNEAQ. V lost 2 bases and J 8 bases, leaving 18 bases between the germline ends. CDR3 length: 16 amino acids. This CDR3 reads CASSLTRDLGAEKLFF. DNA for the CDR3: TGTGCCAGCAGCTTAACCCGGGACCTGGGGGCCGAAAAACTGTTTTTT. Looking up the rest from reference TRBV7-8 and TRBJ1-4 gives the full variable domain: GAGVSQSPRYKVAKRGQDVALRCDPISGHVSLFWYQQALGQGPEFLTYFQNEAQLDKSGLPSDRFFAERPEGSVSTLKIQRTQQEDSAVYLCASSLTRDLGAEKLFFGSGTQLSVL.

The CDR3, as DNA: TGCAGCGTTGAAAGGCTAGCGGGAGCCGAGCAGTACTTC. Translation gives CSVERLAGAEQYF. The chain carries TRBV29-1 and TRBJ2-7, with 10 bases that match TRBD2. Germline V gene sequence: CDR1 SQVTM, CDR2 ANQGSEA. Losses at the gene ends were 2 bases for V and 6 bases for J; bases not matched to a gene: 4. The CDR3 has 13 amino acids.

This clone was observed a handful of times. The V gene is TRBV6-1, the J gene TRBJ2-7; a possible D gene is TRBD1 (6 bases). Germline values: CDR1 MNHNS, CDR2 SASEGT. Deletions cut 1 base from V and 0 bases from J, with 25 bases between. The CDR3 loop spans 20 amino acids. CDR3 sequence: CASSEETQMWRRDNSYEQYF. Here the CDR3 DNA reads TGTGCCAGCAGTGAAGAGACCCAGATGTGGAGACGGGACAACTCCTACGAGCAGTACTTC.

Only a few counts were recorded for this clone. The CDR3 sequence: CASSPRVLGSPLSYNEQFF. DNA for the CDR3: TGTGCCAGCTCACCGCGGGTCCTGGGCAGCCCCCTCTCCTACAATGAGCAGTTCTTC. The chain carries TRBV18 and TRBJ2-1; D might be TRBD2 (5 bases). The germline gives CDR1 KGHSH, CDR2 LQKENI. This CDR3 spans 19 amino acids. V dropped 3 bases and J dropped 0 bases, with 21 bases sitting between them.

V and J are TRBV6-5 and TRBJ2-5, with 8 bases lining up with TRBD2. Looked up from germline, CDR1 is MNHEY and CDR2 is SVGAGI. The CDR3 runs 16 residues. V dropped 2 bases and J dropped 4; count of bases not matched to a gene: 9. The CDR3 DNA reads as TGTGCCAGCAGTTACGAAGGTGGGCTAGCGGGAGAGACCCAGTACTTC. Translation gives CASSYEGGLAGETQYF.

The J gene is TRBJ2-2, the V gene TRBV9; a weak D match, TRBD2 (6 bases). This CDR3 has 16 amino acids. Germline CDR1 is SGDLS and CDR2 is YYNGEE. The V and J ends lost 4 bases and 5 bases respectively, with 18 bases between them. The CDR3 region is CASSPRGTLGTGELFF. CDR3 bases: TGTGCCAGCAGCCCCCGGGGGACCTTGGGGACCGGGGAGCTGTTTTTT.

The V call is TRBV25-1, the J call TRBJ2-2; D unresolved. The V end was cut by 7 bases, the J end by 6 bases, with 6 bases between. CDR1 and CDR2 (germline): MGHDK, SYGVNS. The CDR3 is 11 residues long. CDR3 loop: CASTRAGELFF. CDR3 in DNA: TGTGCCAGCACTCGGGCCGGGGAGCTGTTTTTT.

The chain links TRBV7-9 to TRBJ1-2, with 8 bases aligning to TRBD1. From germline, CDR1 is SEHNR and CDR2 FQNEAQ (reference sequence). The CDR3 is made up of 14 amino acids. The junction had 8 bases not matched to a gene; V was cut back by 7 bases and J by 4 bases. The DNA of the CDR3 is TGTGCCAGCACCCAGGGGGCTAATATCTATGGCTACACCTTC. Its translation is CASTQGANIYGYTF.

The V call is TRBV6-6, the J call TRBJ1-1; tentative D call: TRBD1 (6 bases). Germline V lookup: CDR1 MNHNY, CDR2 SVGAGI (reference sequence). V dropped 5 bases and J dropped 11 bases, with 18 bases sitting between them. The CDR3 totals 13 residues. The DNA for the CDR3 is TGTGCCAGCAGTCAACGACAGGCCACGCCGGCTTTCTTT. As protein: CASSQRQATPAFF.

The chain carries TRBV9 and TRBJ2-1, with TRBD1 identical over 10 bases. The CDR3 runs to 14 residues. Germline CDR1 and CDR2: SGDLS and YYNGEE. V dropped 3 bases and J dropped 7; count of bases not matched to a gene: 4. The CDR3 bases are TGTGCCAGCAGCGGGACAGGGGGACGAAATGAGCAGTTCTTC. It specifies CASSGTGGRNEQFF.

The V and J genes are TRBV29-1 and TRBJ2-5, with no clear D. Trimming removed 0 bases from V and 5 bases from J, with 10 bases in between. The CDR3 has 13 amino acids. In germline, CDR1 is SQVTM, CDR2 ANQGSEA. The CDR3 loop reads CSVEESAFETQYF. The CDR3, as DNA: TGCAGCGTTGAAGAAAGCGCCTTTGAGACCCAGTACTTC.

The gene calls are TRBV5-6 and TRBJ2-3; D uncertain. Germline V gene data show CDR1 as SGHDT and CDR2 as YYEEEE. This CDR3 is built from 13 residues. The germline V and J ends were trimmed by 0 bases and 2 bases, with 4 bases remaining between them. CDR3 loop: CASSLDITDTQYF. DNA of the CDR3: TGTGCCAGCAGCTTGGACATCACAGATACGCAGTATTTT.

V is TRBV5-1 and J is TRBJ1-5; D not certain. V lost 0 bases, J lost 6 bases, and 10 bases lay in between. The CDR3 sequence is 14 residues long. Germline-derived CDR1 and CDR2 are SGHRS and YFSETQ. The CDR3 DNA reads TGCGCCAGCAGCTTGGGAGATCCGGGTCAGCCCCAGCATTTT. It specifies CASSLGDPGQPQHF.

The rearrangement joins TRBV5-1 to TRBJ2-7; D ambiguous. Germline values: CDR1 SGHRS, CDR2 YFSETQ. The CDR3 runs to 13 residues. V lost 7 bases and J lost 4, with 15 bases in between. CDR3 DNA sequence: TGCGCCAGCCATTCAGGCGTTCGATACGAGCAGTACTTC. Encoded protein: CASHSGVRYEQYF.

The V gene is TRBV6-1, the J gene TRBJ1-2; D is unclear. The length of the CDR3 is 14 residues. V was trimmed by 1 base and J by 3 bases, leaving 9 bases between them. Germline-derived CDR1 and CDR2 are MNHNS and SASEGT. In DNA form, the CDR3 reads TGTGCCAGCAGTGAAGTTCGAGGTGACTATGGCTACACCTTC. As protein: CASSEVRGDYGYTF.

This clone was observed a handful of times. The CDR3 reads CASSMAGTGDFQPQHF. CDR3 sequence (DNA): TGTGCCAGTAGTATGGCCGGGACAGGGGATTTTCAGCCCCAGCATTTT. J is TRBJ1-5 and V is TRBV19; 10 nucleotides line up with TRBD1. CDR1 is LNHDA and CDR2 is SQIVND in the germline V gene (reference sequence). The CDR3 has 16 residues. J was trimmed by 6 bases and V by 3 bases; bases with no gene match: 8.

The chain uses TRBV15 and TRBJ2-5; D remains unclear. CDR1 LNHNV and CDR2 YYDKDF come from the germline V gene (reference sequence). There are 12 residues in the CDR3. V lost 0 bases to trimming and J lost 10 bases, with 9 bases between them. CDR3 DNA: TGTGCCACCAGCAGAGAACGAGCTTTCCAGTACTTC. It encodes CATSRERAFQYF.

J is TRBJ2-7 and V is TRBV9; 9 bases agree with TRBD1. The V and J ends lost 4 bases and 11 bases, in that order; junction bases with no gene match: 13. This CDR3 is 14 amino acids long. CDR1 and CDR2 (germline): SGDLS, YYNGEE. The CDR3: CASSTGTGTTHKYF. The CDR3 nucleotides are TGTGCCAGCAGCACCGGGACAGGGACGACACACAAGTACTTC.